This TCR beta chain was recorded in a study of cytomegalovirus exposure and HLA in healthy donors. Looking at the study overall: The same platform was used for the 130 or so validation repertoires and the roughly 600 first-cohort repertoires, a later analysis reported.

The germline CDR1 and CDR2 sequences are MNHNY and SVGAGI (reference sequence). CDR3 length: 11 residues. The V and J ends lost 5 bases and 7 bases, in that order; junction bases with no gene match: 0. Sequenced by immunoSEQ multiplex PCR; TCRdb stores in-frame clones only, minus some. Counted here are 90,000 to 130,000 clones, around 90% occurring once; the ten biggest clones make up about 2%. As regards this clone: Its target is unknown.

Regarding the study as a whole: A few chains tied to CMV proved CMV antigen-specific in vitro.

These donors were members of the approximately 110-subject validation cohort, a group separate from the approximately 670-subject first cohort. The specimen was PBMCs. The sequence was obtained from a woman under 30 in good health and CMV-seronegative. The chain couples TRBV6-6 to TRBJ1-1; 8 bases fit TRBD1. Written as DNA, the CDR3 is TGTGCCAGCAGTGGGACAGGTGAAGCTTTCTTT. It encodes CASSGTGEAFF.